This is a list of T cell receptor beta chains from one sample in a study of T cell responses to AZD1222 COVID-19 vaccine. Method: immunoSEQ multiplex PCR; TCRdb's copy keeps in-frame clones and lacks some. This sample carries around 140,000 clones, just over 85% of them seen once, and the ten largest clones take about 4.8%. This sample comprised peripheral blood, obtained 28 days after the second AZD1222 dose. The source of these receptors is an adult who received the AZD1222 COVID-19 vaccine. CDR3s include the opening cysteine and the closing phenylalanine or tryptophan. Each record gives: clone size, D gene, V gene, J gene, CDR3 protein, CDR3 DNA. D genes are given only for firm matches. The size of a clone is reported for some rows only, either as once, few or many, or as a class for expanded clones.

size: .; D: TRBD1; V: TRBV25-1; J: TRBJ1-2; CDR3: CASSETGILSGYTF; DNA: TGTGCCAGCAGTGAGACAGGGATCCTTTCTGGCTACACCTTC
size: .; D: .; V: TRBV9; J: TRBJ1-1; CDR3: CASSVGGSDTEAFF; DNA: TGTGCCAGCAGCGTAGGAGGGAGCGACACTGAAGCTTTCTTT
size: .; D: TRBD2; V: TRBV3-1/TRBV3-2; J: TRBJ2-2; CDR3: CASSHGGKDTGELFF; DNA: TGTGCCAGCAGCCACGGGGGGAAGGACACCGGGGAGCTGTTTTTT
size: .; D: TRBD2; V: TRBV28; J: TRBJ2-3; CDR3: CASSPPGRVTDTQYF; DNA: TGTGCCAGCAGTCCCCCAGGGAGGGTCACAGATACGCAGTATTTT
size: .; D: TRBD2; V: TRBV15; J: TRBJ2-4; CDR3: CATSTLAGGLAKNIQYF; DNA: TGTGCCACCAGCACCCTAGCGGGGGGCCTAGCCAAAAACATTCAGTACTTC
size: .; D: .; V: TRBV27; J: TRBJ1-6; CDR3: CASSLPGSLSPLHF; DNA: TGTGCCAGCAGTTTACCGGGCAGCCTGTCACCCCTCCACTTT
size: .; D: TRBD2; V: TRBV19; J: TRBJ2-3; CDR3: CASSIDGRLDTQYF; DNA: TGTGCCAGTAGTATAGACGGGAGGCTAGATACGCAGTATTTT
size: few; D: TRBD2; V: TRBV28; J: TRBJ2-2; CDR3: CASRDGGIGTGELFF; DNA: TGTGCCAGCAGAGACGGGGGGATTGGGACCGGGGAGCTGTTTTTT
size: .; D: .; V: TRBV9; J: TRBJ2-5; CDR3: CASSGTPEGTQYF; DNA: TGTGCCAGCAGCGGGACGCCAGAGGGGACCCAGTACTTC
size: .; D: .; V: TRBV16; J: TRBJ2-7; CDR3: CASSRGDFSSYEQYF; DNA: TGTGCCAGCAGCCGCGGGGACTTCTCCTCCTACGAGCAGTACTTC
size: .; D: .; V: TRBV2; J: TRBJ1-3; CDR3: CASRGNGNTIYF; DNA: TGTGCCAGCCGGGGTAACGGAAACACCATATATTTT
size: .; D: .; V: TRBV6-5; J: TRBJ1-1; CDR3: CASRGDPEAFF; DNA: TGTGCCAGCAGGGGGGACCCTGAAGCTTTCTTT
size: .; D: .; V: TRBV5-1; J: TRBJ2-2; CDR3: CASSRVPGALRGVTGELFF; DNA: TGCGCCAGCAGCCGTGTACCCGGGGCCTTAAGGGGGGTCACCGGGGAGCTGTTTTTT
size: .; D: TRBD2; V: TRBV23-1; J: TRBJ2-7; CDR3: CASSQSRSGTTSSYEQYF; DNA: TGCGCCAGCAGTCAATCGAGAAGCGGAACGACTAGCAGCTACGAGCAGTACTTC
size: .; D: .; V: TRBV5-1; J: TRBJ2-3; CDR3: CASSLWGTSTDTQYF; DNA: TGCGCCAGCAGCTTGTGGGGGACTAGCACAGATACGCAGTATTTT
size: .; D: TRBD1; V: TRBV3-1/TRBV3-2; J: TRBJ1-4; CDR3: CASSQWDREKLFF; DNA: TGTGCCAGCAGCCAATGGGACAGGGAAAAACTGTTTTTT
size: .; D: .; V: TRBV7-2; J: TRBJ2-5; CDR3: CASSLGWRGETQYF; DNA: TGTGCCAGCAGCTTAGGGTGGAGGGGAGAGACCCAGTACTTC
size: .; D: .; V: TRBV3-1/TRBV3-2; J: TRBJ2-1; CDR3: CASSKGGGISYNEQFF; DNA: TGTGCCAGCAGCAAAGGGGGCGGGATTAGCTACAATGAGCAGTTCTTC
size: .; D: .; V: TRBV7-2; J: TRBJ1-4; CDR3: CASSLSQGTNEKLFF; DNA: TGTGCCAGCAGCTTAAGTCAGGGAACTAATGAAAAACTGTTTTTT
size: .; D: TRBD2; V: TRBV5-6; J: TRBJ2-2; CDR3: CASLMAGGVTGELFF; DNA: TGTGCCAGCCTGATGGCGGGAGGGGTCACCGGGGAGCTGTTTTTT
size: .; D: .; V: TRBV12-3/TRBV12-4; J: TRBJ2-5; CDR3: CASSLDSEETQYF; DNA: TGTGCCAGCAGCCTGGACTCTGAAGAGACCCAGTACTTC
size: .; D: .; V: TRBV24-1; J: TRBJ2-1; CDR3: CATEGGSYNEQFF; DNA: TGTGCCACCGAAGGGGGTTCTTACAATGAGCAGTTCTTC
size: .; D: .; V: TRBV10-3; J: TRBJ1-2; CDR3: CAILNGYGYTF; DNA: TGTGCCATCCTGAACGGTTATGGCTACACCTTC
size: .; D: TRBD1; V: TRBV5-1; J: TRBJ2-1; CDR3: CASSLAQGLSNEQFF; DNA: TGCGCCAGCAGCTTGGCACAGGGGCTCTCCAATGAGCAGTTCTTC
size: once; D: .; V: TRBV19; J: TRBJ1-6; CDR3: CASSIYARLESPLHF; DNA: TGTGCCAGTAGTATTTACGCGCGGTTGGAATCACCCCTCCACTTT
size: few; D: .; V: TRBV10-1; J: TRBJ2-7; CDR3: CASSEPGYEQYF; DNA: TGCGCCAGCAGTGAGCCAGGCTACGAGCAGTACTTC